The 15 T cell receptor beta chains reported below all come from one sample, sequenced in a study of shared clonotypes between healthy human individuals. The data were produced by immunoSEQ multiplex PCR, yet TCRdb's version contains in-frame clones alone and is incomplete. The data hold some 2.3 million clones, with 90% to 95% observed a single time. Sequencing input: naive CD4+ T cells from PBMCs. The subset was: CD45RA+ positively selected. These TCRs come from a man between 18 and 29 years old in good health. Some clones in this sample may be carry-over from other donors' samples.

The chain carries TRBV18 and TRBJ1-4; weak D call: TRBD1 (5 bases). The CDR3 runs to 13 residues. Between the trimmed V and J ends, which lost 6 bases and 10 bases, there was a span of 15 bases. Germline V CDR1 and CDR2: KGHSH, LQKENI. CDR3 protein: CASSHEGRGKLFF. The CDR3 nucleotides are TGTGCCAGCTCTCATGAGGGGAGGGGAAAACTGTTTTTT.

The J gene is TRBJ2-3, the V gene TRBV19; no firm D call. V gave up 4 bases and J gave up 2 bases, with 4 bases separating them. The CDR3 extends over 12 amino acids. CDR1 LNHDA and CDR2 SQIVND come from the germline V gene (reference sequence). As DNA, the CDR3 is TGTGCCAGTAGTAAATACACAGATACGCAGTATTTT. Encoded protein: CASSKYTDTQYF.

The chain has TRBV11-1 and TRBJ2-1; 14 nucleotides match TRBD2. CDR1 SGHAT and CDR2 FQDESV come from the germline V gene (reference sequence). V lost 5 bases to trimming and J lost 9 bases; unmatched junction nucleotides: 9. The CDR3 loop spans 16 amino acids. The CDR3 DNA reads TGTGCCAGCAGCCGACGACTAGCGGGAGGGCCAAGTGAGCAGTTCTTC. This encodes CASSRRLAGGPSEQFF.

This clone has just one count. The chain links TRBV19 to TRBJ2-5; 11 bases align to TRBD2. J was trimmed by 5 bases and V by 5 bases; bases with no gene match: 7. The length of the CDR3 is 15 residues. Germline loops: CDR1 LNHDA, CDR2 SQIVND (reference sequence). The CDR3 loop reads CASSVLAGVGETQYF. The CDR3 DNA reads as TGTGCCAGTAGTGTACTAGCGGGAGTCGGGGAGACCCAGTACTTC.

The chain has TRBV5-1 and TRBJ2-7; either TRBD1 or TRBD2 may supply D (6 bases each). CDR1 is SGHRS and CDR2 is YFSETQ in the germline V gene. V lost 0 bases and J 2 bases, leaving 12 bases between the germline ends. This CDR3 comprises 15 residues. The CDR3 region has the DNA TGCGCCAGCAGCTTGGCTACGGGGGCCACCTACGAGCAGTACTTC. Residues: CASSLATGATYEQYF.

Points on this clone: The same CDR3 can be traced to other DNA sequences in this sample. This chain joins TRBV7-2 and TRBJ2-7, with D hard to call. V was clipped by 2 bases and J by 2 bases, with 7 bases between them. Per germline, CDR1 SGHTA and CDR2 FQGNSA. The CDR3 runs to 13 residues. The CDR3 region has the DNA TGTGCCAGCAGCTTATTTCGAACCTACGAGCAGTACTTC. The encoded protein is CASSLFRTYEQYF. Full variable domain (remainder filled in from reference TRBV7-2 and TRBJ2-7): GAGVSQSPSNKVTEKGKDVELRCDPISGHTALYWYRQSLGQGLEFLIYFQGNSAPDKSGLPSDRFSAERTGGSVSTLTIQRTQQEDSAVYLCASSLFRTYEQYFGPGTRLTVT.

Turning to this clone: Other nucleotide sequences from this sample produce the same CDR3. The chain couples TRBV10-3 to TRBJ2-7; the match to TRBD1 covers 11 bases. With V trimmed by 6 bases and J by 4 bases, 2 bases remained unmatched. The CDR3 runs 13 residues. Looked up from germline, CDR1 is ENHRY and CDR2 is SYGVKD. Written as DNA, the CDR3 is TGTGCCATCAGGGGGACAGGGGGATACGAGCAGTACTTC. Translation gives CAIRGTGGYEQYF.

This chain joins TRBV27 and TRBJ1-2, with D possibly TRBD1 on 6 matching bases. The CDR3 length is 13 residues. Trimming pared 4 bases from V and 8 bases from J, leaving 14 bases between. Germline CDR1 and CDR2: MNHEY and SMNVEV (reference sequence). The CDR3 sequence is CASSSQGPWGYTF. The CDR3, as DNA: TGTGCCAGCAGTTCCCAGGGGCCTTGGGGCTACACCTTC.

The CDR3 reads CASSFWGLSGSSGTDTQYF. CDR3 nucleotides: TGTGCCAGCAGTTTTTGGGGACTTAGCGGGAGTTCCGGCACAGATACGCAGTATTTT. This chain links TRBV28 with TRBJ2-3; 9 bases line up with TRBD2. The CDR3 has 19 residues. Trimming took 3 bases from V and 1 from J; bases not matched to a gene: 14. Per germline, CDR1 MDHEN and CDR2 SYDVKM.

This sequence joins TRBV27 and TRBJ2-3, with D possibly being TRBD1 or TRBD2 (5 bases each). CDR3 length: 16 residues. The germline V gene has CDR1 MNHEY and CDR2 SMNVEV (reference sequence). V lost 6 bases, J lost 2 bases, and 18 bases lay in between. The DNA of the CDR3 is TGTGCCAGCAGCCCACGGGACGGAGCTCCCACAGATACGCAGTATTTT. Amino acid sequence: CASSPRDGAPTDTQYF.

This rearrangement joins TRBV28 to TRBJ2-1, with 9 nucleotides matching TRBD1. Germline CDR1 and CDR2: MDHEN and SYDVKM. The CDR3 runs 20 residues. Germline trimming cut 5 bases from V and 2 bases from J; bases unmatched to any gene: 19. The CDR3 coding sequence is TGTGCCAGCAGTCCTACGCGGGGACAGGGTGTCCCGAAGCCCTACAATGAGCAGTTCTTC. Encoded protein: CASSPTRGQGVPKPYNEQFF.

The V and J genes are TRBV9 and TRBJ2-7; 9 bases align to TRBD2. The germline gives CDR1 SGDLS, CDR2 YYNGEE. This CDR3 contains 14 residues. V gave up 0 bases and J gave up 6 bases; unmatched junction bases: 4. The CDR3 nucleotides are TGTGCCAGCAGCGTAGTTAGCGGGAGCGCCGAGCAGTACTTC. Translated: CASSVVSGSAEQYF. Drawing the rest from reference TRBV9 and TRBJ2-7, the complete variable domain is DSGVTQTPKHLITATGQRVTLRCSPRSGDLSVYWYQQSLDQGLQFLIQYYNGEERAKGNILERFSAQQFPDLHSELNLSSLELGDSALYFCASSVVSGSAEQYFGPGTRLTVT.

As concerns this clone: Germline is not matched at one junction end, which may reflect a read error. The chain links TRBV4-1 to TRBJ2-7; TRBD1 agrees at 12 bases. The CDR3 runs to 17 residues. CDR1 and CDR2 from the germline V gene are MGHRA and YSYEKL. The CDR3 DNA is TGCGCCAGCAGTCAAGGGGTATTGCGGGACAGGGGGCGCGAGCAGTACTTC. This translates into CASSQGVLRDRGREQYF.

As concerns this clone: Other DNA sequences within the sample encode an identical CDR3. V usage is TRBV7-2 and J usage is TRBJ2-7; D call uncertain. The CDR3 totals 12 residues. The germline gives CDR1 SGHTA, CDR2 FQGNSA. V lost 1 base to trimming and J lost 4 bases, with 5 bases between them. As DNA, the CDR3 is TGTGCCAGCAGCTTAGGGCGGTACGAGCAGTACTTC. It codes for CASSLGRYEQYF.

The rearrangement uses TRBV6-5 and TRBJ1-2; no clear D. The V end was cut by 0 bases, the J end by 4 bases, with 9 bases between. This CDR3 spans 14 amino acids. Germline loops: CDR1 MNHEY, CDR2 SVGAGI. For the CDR3, the DNA is TGTGCCAGCAGTTACTCCATGGCGGGCTATGGCTACACCTTC. Amino acid sequence: CASSYSMAGYGYTF.